The present TCR beta chain was sequenced within a study of blood T cell repertoires in COVID-19. Study information: PBMCs, B-cell-depleted T cells, or T cells provided the cDNA or gDNA that made up the material.

The CDR3 extends over 14 amino acids. Germline V CDR1 and CDR2: MDHEN, SYDVKM. The J segment lost 4 bases and the V segment lost 5 bases, leaving 5 bases of the junction unmatched. This clone showed up just once. Profiling relied on immunoSEQ multiplex PCR, and the TCRdb table lists in-frame clones only, not all of them. The sample contains more than 75,000 clones, roughly 87% of which appear only once. Sample: peripheral blood. The chain combines TRBV28 with TRBJ1-2; 9 bases map to TRBD1. This TCR was sampled from a man in his thirties or forties with acute or convalescent COVID-19. CDR3 sequence (DNA): TGTGCCAGCAGTCTACAGGGGGCGGGCTATGGCTACACCTTC. Translated, it gives CASSLQGAGYGYTF.